This passage covers 6 T cell receptor beta chains from one sample sequenced in a study of blood T cell repertoires in COVID-19 (dated by TCRdb to the early 2020s). Library creation used the immunoSEQ multiplex PCR assay. TCRdb holds this immuneACCESS table with in-frame rearrangements only. Some clones are missing; in checked studies, unresolved V genes explain under half, and the rest has no known cause. The table for this sample lists tens of thousands of clones; about 72% of them were counted only once. Approximately 16% of the sample is taken by the ten largest. Sequenced: peripheral blood. These receptor sequences come from a man aged 70-80 years with active or convalescent COVID-19.

The chain joins TRBV6-4 to TRBJ1-4; TRBD1 matches 10 bases. The CDR3 covers 13 residues. Germline CDR1 MRHNA, CDR2 SNTAGT. Trimming cost V 10 bases and J 8 bases; bases outside gene matches: 7. The CDR3 reads CATSRDRGEKLFF. Written as DNA, the CDR3 is TGTGCCACGAGCCGGGACAGGGGAGAAAAACTGTTTTTT.

This clone came up a few times. The CDR3 sequence: CASSSPGTDTQYF. The CDR3 coding sequence is TGTGCCAGCAGTTCGCCGGGCACAGATACGCAGTATTTT. The V call is TRBV28, the J call TRBJ2-3; D not certain. Trimming left V 4 bases short and J 1 base short, with 6 bases between. Germline V gene lookup returns CDR1 MDHEN and CDR2 SYDVKM. The CDR3 consists of 13 residues.

The rearrangement joins TRBV5-1 to TRBJ2-3, with 9 bases matching TRBD1. Looked up from germline, CDR1 is SGHRS and CDR2 is YFSETQ. Trimming cost V 4 bases and J 5 bases; bases outside gene matches: 8. The CDR3 length is 15 residues. The CDR3 sequence is CASSEGTGFRDTQYF. CDR3 DNA: TGCGCCAGCAGCGAAGGGACAGGGTTTCGAGATACGCAGTATTTT.

This clone was seen just once. The chain carries TRBV28 and TRBJ1-1, with 7 bases fitting TRBD1. This CDR3 region has 14 residues. The germline CDR1 and CDR2 sequences are MDHEN and SYDVKM. The V and J ends lost 10 bases and 3 bases, in that order; junction bases with no gene match: 11. The CDR3 loop reads CAIQPGTAHTEAFF. The CDR3 region has the DNA TGTGCCATCCAACCCGGGACAGCCCACACTGAAGCTTTCTTT.

The chain employs TRBV6-5 and TRBJ1-2, with D tentatively TRBD1 (6 bases). From germline, CDR1 is MNHEY and CDR2 SVGAGI. The ends were cut back, 7 bases at V and 10 bases at J, with 25 bases in the middle. This CDR3 comprises 15 residues. CDR3 bases: TGTGCCAGCACCTACGGGGGGGGCGCGCCGGTGGACTACACCTTC. Encoded protein: CASTYGGGAPVDYTF.

The CDR3 DNA follows: TGTGCCAGCAGCTTAGACAGGGTCGGGAAGACCCAGTACTTC. It specifies CASSLDRVGKTQYF. The rearrangement links TRBV11-1 to TRBJ2-5; a weak D match, TRBD1 (6 bases). Germline loops: CDR1 SGHAT, CDR2 FQDESV (reference sequence). CDR3 length: 14 amino acids. V lost 1 base, J lost 6 bases, and 12 bases lay in between.